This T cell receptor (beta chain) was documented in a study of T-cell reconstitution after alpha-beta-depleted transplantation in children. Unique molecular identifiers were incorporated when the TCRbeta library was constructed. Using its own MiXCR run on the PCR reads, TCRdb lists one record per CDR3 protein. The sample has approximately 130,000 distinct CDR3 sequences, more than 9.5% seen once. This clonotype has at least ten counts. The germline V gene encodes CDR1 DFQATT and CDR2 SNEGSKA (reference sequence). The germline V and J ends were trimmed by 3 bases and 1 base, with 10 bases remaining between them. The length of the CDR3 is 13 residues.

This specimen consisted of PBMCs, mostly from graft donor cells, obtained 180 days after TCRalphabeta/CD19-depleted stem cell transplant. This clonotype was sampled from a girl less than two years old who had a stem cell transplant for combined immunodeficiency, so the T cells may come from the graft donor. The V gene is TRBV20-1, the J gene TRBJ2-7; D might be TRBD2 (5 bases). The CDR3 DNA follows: TGCAGTGCTAGTTCAGCGGTATCCTACGAGCAGTACTTC. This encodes CSASSAVSYEQYF.